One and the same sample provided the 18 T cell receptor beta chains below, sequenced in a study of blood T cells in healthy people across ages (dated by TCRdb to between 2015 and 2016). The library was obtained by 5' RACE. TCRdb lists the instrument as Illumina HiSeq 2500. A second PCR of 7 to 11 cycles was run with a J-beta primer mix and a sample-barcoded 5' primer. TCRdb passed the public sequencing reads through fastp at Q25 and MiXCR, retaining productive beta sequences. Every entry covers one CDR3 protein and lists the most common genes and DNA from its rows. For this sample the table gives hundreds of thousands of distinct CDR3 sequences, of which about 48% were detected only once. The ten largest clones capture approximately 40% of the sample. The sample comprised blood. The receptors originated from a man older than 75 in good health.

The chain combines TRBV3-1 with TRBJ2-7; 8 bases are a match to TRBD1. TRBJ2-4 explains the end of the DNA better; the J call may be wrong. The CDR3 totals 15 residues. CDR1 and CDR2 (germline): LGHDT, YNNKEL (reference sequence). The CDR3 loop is CASSQAGQVENIQYF. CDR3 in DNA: TGTGCCAGCAGCCAAGCGGGACAGGTCGAAAACATTCAGTACTTC.

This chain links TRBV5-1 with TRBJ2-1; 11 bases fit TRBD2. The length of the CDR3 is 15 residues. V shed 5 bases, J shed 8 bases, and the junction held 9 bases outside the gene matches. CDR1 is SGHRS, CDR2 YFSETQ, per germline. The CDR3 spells CASSGRTSGSYEQFF. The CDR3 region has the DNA TGCGCCAGCAGTGGGAGAACTAGCGGGAGTTATGAGCAGTTCTTC.

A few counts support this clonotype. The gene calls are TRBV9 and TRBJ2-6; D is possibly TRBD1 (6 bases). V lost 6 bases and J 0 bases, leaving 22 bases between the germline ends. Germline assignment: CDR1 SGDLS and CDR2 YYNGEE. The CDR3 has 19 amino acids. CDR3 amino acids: CASTNTFGTTSSGANVLTF. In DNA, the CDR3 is TGTGCCAGCACCAACACTTTTGGGACAACCAGCTCTGGGGCCAACGTCCTGACTTTC.

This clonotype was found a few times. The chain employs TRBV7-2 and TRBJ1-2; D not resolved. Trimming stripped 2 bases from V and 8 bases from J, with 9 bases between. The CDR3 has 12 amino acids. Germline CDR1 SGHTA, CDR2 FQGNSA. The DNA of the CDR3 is TGTGCCAGCAGCTTAAATGAGGTCGGCTACACCTTC. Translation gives CASSLNEVGYTF.

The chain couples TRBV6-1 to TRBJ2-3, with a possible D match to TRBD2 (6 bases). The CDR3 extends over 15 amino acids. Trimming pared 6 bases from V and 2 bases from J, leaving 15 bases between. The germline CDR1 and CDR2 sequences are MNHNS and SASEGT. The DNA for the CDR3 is TGTGCCAGCAGCGGGGACGGGAGAAACACAGATACGCAGTATTTT. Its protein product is CASSGDGRNTDTQYF.

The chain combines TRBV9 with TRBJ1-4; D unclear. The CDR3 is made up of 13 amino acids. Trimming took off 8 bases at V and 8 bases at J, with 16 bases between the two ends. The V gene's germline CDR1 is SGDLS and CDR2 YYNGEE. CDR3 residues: CASRSSSGEKLFF. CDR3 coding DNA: TGTGCCAGTAGGAGTTCGTCTGGAGAAAAACTGTTTTTT.

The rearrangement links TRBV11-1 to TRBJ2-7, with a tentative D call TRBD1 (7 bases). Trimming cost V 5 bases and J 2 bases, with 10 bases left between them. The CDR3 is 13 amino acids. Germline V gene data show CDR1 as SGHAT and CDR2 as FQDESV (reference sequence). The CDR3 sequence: CASSRGTAYEQYF. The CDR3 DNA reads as TGTGCCAGCAGCCGGGGGACAGCCTACGAGCAGTACTTC. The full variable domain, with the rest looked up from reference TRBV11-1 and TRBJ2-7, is EAEVAQSPRYKITEKSQAVAFWCDPISGHATLYWYRQILGQGPELLVQFQDESVVDDSQLPKDRFSAERLKGVDSTLKIQPAELGDSAMYLCASSRGTAYEQYFGPGTRLTVT.

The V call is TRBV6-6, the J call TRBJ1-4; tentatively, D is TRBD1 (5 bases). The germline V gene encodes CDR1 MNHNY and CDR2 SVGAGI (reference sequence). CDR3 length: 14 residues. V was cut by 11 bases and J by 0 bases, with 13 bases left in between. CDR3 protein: CAGRQSATNEKLFF. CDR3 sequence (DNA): TGTGCCGGACGACAGAGTGCAACTAATGAAAAACTGTTTTTT.

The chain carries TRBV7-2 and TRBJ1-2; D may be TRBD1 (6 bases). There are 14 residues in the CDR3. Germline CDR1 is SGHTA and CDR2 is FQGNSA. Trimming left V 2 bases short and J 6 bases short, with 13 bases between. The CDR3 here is CASSLRRGPDGYTF. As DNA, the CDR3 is TGTGCCAGCAGCTTAAGGCGGGGGCCGGATGGCTACACCTTC.

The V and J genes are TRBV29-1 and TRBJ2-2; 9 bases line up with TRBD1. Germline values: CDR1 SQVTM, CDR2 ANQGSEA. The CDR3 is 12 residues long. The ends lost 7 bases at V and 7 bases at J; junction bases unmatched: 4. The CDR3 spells CSAGQGGGELFF. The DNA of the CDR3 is TGCAGCGCGGGACAGGGCGGCGGGGAGCTGTTTTTT.

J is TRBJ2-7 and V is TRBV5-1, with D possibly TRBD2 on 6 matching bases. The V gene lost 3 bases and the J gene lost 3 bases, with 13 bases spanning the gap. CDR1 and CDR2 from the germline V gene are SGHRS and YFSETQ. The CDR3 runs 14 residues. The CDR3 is CASSYKTRDYEQYF. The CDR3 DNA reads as TGCGCCAGCAGCTATAAGACGCGGGACTACGAGCAGTACTTC.

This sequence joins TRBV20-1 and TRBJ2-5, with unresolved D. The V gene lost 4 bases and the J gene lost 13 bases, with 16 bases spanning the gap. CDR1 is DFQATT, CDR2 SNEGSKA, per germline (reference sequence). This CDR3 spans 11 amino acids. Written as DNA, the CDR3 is TGCAGTGCTACGATGGGCGGACCGGCGTACTTC. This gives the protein CSATMGGPAYF.

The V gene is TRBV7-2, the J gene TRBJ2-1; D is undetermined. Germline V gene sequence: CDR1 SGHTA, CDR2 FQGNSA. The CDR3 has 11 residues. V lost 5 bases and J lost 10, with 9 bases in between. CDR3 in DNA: TGTGCCAGCAGCGACCACTACGAGCAGTTCTTC. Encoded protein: CASSDHYEQFF.

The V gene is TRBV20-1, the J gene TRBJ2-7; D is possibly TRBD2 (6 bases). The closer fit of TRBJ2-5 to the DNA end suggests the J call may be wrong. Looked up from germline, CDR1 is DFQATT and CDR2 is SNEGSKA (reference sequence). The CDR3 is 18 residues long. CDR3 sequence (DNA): TGCAGTGCCTCCGGTCCTCGGACAAGCGGGTCTTTCGCGGAGACCCAGTACTTC. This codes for CSASGPRTSGSFAETQYF.

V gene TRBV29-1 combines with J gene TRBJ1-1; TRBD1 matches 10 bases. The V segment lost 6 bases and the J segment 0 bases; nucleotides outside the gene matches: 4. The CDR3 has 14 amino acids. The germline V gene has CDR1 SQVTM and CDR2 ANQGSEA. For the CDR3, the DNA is TGCAGCGTCCGACAGGGGGCCATGAACACTGAAGCTTTCTTT. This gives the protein CSVRQGAMNTEAFF.

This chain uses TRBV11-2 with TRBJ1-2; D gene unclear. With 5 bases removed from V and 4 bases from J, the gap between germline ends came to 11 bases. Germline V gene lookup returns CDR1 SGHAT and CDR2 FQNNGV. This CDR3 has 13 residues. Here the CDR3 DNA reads TGTGCCAGCAGCCCTTTGATGAGCTATGGCTACACCTTC. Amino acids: CASSPLMSYGYTF.

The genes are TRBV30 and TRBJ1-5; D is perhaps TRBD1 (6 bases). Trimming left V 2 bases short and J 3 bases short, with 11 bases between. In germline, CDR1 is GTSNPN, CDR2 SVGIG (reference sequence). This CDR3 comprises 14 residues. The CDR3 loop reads CAWSSDSFNQPQHF. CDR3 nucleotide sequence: TGTGCCTGGAGTTCGGACAGCTTCAATCAGCCCCAGCATTTT.

In nucleotides, the CDR3 is TGTGCCAGCAGCTTTATGGGGTTGAGCAATCAGCCCCAGCATTTT. It encodes CASSFMGLSNQPQHF. The V and J genes are TRBV5-5 and TRBJ1-5; D gene ambiguous. CDR3 size: 15 residues. Germline lookup yields CDR1 SGHKS and CDR2 YYEKEE (reference sequence). V was trimmed by 2 bases and J by 1 base, leaving 10 bases between them.